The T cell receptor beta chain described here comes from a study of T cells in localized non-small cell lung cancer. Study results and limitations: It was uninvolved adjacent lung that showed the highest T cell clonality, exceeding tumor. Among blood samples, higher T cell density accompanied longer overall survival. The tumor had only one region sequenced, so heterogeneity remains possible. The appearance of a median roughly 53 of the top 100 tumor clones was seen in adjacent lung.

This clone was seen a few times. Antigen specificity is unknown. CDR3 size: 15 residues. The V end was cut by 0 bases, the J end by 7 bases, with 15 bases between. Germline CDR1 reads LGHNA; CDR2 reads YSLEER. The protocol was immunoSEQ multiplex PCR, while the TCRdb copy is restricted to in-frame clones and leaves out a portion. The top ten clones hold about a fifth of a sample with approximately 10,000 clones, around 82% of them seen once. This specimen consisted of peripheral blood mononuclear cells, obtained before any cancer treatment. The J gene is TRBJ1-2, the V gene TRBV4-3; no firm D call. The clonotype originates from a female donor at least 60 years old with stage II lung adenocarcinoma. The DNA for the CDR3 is TGCGCCAGCAGCCAAGATTTAGGACGGGAGGGTGGCTACACCTTC. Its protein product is CASSQDLGREGGYTF.